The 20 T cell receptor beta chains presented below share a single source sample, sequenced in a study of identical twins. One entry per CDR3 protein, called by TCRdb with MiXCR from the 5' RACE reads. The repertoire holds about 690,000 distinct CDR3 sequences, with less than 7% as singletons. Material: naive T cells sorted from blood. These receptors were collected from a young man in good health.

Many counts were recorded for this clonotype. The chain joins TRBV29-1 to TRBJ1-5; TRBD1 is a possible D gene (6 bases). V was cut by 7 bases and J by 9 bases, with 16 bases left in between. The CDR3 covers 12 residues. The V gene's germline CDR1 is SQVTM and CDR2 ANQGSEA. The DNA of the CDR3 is TGCAGCGCGACAGGTCTTAAGGGGCCCCAGCATTTT. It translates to CSATGLKGPQHF.

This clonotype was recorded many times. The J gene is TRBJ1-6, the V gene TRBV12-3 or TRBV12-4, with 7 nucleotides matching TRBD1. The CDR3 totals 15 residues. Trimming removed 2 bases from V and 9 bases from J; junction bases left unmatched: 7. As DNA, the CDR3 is TGTGCCAGCAGTTTATATCAGGGACAGCTTTCACCCCTCCACTTT. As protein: CASSLYQGQLSPLHF.

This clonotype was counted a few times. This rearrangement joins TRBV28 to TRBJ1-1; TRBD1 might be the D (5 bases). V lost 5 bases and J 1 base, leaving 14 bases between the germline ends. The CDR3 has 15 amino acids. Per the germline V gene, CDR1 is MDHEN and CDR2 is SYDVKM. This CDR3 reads CASSPGGGTNTEAFF. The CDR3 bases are TGTGCCAGCAGTCCCGGGGGGGGAACGAACACTGAAGCTTTCTTT.

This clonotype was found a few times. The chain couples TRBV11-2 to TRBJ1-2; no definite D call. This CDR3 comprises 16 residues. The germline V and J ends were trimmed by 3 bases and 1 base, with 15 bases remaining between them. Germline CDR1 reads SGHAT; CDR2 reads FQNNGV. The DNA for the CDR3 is TGTGCCAGCAGCTTGTACAGTTCTTCCAGTAACTATGGCTACACCTTC. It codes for CASSLYSSSSNYGYTF.

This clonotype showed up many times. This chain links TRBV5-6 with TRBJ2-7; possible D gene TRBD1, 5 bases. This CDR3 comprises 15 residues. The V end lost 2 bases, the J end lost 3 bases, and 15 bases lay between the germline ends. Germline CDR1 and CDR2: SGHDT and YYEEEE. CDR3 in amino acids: CASSFGPGMDYEQYF. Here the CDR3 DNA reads TGTGCCAGCAGCTTTGGACCAGGGATGGACTACGAGCAGTACTTC.

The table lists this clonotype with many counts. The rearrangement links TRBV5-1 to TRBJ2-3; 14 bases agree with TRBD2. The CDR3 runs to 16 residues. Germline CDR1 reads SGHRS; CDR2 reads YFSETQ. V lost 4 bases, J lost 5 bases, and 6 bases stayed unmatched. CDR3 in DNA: TGCGCCAGCAGCAAGGGACTAGCGGGAGACGGAGATACGCAGTATTTT. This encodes CASSKGLAGDGDTQYF.

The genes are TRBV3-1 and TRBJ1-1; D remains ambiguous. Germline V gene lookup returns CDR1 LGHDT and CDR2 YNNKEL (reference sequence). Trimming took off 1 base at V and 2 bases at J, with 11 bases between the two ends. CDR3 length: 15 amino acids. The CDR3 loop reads CASSQGNALNTEAFF. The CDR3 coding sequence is TGTGCCAGCAGCCAAGGGAACGCTCTAAACACTGAAGCTTTCTTT.

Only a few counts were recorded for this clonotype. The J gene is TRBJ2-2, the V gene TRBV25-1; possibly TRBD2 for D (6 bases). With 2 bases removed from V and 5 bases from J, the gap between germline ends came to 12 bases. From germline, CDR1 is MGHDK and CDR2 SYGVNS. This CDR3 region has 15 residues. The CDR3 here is CASSEAVGSTGELFF. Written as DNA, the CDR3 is TGTGCCAGCAGTGAAGCAGTCGGGAGTACCGGGGAGCTGTTTTTT.

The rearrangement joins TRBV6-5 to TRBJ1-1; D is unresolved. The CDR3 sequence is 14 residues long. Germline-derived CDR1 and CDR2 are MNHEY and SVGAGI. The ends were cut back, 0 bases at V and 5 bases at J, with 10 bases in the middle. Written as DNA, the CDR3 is TGTGCCAGCAGTTACTCGCGGGTTTGGACTGAAGCTTTCTTT. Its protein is CASSYSRVWTEAFF.

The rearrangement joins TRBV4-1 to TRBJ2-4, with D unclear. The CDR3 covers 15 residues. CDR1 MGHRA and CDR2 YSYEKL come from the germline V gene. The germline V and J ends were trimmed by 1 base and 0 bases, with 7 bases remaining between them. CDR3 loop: CASSQGFEAKNIQYF. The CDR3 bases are TGCGCCAGCAGCCAAGGGTTCGAAGCCAAAAACATTCAGTACTTC.

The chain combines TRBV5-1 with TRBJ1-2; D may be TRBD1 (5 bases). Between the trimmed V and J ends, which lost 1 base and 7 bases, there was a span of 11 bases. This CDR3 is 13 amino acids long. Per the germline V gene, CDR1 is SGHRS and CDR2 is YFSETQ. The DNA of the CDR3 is TGCGCCAGCAGCTTGTCTCAGGGAGGTGGCTACACCTTC. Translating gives CASSLSQGGGYTF.

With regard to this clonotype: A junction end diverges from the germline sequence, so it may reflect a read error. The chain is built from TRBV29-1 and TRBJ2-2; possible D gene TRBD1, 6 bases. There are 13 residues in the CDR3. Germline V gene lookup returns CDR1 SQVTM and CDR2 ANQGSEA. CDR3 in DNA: TGCAGCGTTGCCCTACAGGGAAACGGGGAGTTGTTTTTT. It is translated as CSVALQGNGELFF.

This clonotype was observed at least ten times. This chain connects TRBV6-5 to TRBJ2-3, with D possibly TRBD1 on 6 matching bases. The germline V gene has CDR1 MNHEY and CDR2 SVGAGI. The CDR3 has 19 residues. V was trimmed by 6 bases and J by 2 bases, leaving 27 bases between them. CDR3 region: CASSSSSYPDRSLTDTQYF. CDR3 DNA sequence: TGTGCCAGCAGCTCCTCATCATATCCCGACAGGTCTCTCACAGATACGCAGTATTTT.

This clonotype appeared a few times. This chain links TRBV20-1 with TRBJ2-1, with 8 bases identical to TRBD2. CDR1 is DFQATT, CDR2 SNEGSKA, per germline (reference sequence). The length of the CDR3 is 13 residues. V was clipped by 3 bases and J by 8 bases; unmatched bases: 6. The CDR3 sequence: CSASGAGDYEQFF. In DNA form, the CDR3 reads TGCAGTGCTAGTGGAGCGGGGGACTATGAGCAGTTCTTC.

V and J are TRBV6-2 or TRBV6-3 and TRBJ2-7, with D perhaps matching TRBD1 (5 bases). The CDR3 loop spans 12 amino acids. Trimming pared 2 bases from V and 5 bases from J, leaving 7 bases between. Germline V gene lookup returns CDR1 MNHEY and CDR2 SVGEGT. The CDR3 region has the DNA TGTGCCAGCAGTTACGTAGGGGACGAGCAGTACGTC. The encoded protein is CASSYVGDEQYV.

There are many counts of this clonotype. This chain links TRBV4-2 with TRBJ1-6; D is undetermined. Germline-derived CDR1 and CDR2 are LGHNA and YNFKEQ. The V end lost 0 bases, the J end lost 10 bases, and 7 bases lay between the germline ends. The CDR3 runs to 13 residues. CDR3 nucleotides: TGTGCCAGCAGCCAAGATTTCGGGTCACCCCTCCACTTT. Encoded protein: CASSQDFGSPLHF.

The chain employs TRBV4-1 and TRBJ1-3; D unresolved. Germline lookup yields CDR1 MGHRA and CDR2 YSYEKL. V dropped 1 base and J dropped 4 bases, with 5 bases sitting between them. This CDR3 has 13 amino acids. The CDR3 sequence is CASSQGGGNTIYF. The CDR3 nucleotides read TGCGCCAGCAGCCAAGGAGGAGGAAACACCATATATTTT.

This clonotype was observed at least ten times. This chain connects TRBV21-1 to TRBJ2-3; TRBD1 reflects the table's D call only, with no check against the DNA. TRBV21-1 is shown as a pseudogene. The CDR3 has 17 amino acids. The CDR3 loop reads CASSIKQGPTNTDTQYF. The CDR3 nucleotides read TGTGCCAGCAGCATCAAGCAGGGTCCGACGAACACAGATACGCAGTATTTT.

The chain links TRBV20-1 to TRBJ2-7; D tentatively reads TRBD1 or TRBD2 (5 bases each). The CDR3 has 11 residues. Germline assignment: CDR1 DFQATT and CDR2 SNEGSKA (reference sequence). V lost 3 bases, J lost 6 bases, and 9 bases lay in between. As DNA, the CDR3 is TGCAGTGCTAGTGACGGGGCCGAGCAGTACGTC. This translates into CSASDGAEQYV.

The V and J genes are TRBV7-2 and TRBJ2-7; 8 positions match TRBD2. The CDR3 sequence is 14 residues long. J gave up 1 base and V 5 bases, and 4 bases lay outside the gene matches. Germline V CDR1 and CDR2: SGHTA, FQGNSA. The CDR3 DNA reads TGTGCCAGCAGCATACTAGCGGTATCCTACGAGCAGTACTTC. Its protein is CASSILAVSYEQYF.